This TCR beta chain was sequenced during a study of shared clonotypes between healthy human individuals. This clone was detected a few times. Every donor, a Caucasian adult, lived in Nashville, Tennessee. Each unsorted PBMC replicate got 300 ng genomic DNA, tens of thousands of genomes. Some clones are missing from TCRdb's copy, which holds only in-frame ones; the method was immunoSEQ multiplex PCR. The table includes about 500,000 clones, roughly four fifths detected once. Trimming removed 5 bases at V and 7 bases at J, with 21 bases between. Germline CDR1 SEHNR, CDR2 FQNEAQ (reference sequence). CDR3 length: 15 amino acids.

Sequencing input: PBMCs. This clonotype was sampled from a woman between 40 and 55 years old in good health. Some clones in this sample may be carry-over from other donors' samples. J is TRBJ2-7 and V is TRBV7-9, with D tentatively TRBD2 (6 bases). CDR3 residues: CASSPHGGGSREQYF. Here the CDR3 DNA reads TGTGCCAGCAGCCCCCATGGGGGAGGATCACGAGAGCAGTACTTC. Using reference TRBV7-9 and TRBJ2-7 for the parts outside the CDR3, the full variable domain is DTGVSQNPRHKITKRGQNVTFRCDPISEHNRLYWYRQTLGQGPEFLTYFQNEAQLEKSRLLSDRFSAERPKGSFSTLEIQRTEQGDSAMYLCASSPHGGGSREQYFGPGTRLTVT.